Following are 27 T cell receptor beta chains from one sample sequenced in a study of T cell repertoires in cytomegalovirus infection. MiXCR, applied by TCRdb to the reads, yields one record per CDR3 protein. The data contain roughly 700,000 distinct CDR3 sequences, roughly 30% of them singletons. Their recognized antigens are unknown. This sample comprised cultured PBMCs, obtained from culture after CMV antigen stimulation. Receptors originate from a human donor in good health (CMV status not recorded). Some clones in this sample may be carry-over from other donors' samples.

This clonotype was seen more than once but under ten times. The V and J genes are TRBV6-1 and TRBJ2-1, with D maybe TRBD2 (5 bases). The CDR3 sequence is 15 residues long. Germline V gene sequence: CDR1 MNHNS, CDR2 SASEGT. V lost 4 bases and J 6 bases, leaving 16 bases between the germline ends. The DNA for the CDR3 is TGTGCCAGCAGTGTGAGGGTAGACCCCCTCAATGAGCAGTTCTTC. Its protein product is CASSVRVDPLNEQFF.

In this sample, this clonotype turned up a few times. J is TRBJ2-1 and V is TRBV11-2, with D possibly being TRBD2 (6 bases). V was shortened by 2 bases and J by 13 bases, with 12 bases between the two germline ends. The CDR3 is 12 amino acids. CDR1 and CDR2 (germline): SGHAT, FQNNGV. The CDR3 spells CASSLYPGAQFF. CDR3 in DNA: TGTGCCAGCAGCTTATATCCGGGAGCCCAGTTCTTC.

The chain employs TRBV4-3 and TRBJ1-1; D unclear. V lost 0 bases, J lost 4 bases, and 6 bases lay in between. This CDR3 region has 13 residues. Germline V lookup: CDR1 LGHNA, CDR2 YSLEER. In DNA, the CDR3 is TGCGCCAGCAGCCAAGAGGGGATCACTGAAGCTTTCTTT. This codes for CASSQEGITEAFF.

The V and J genes are TRBV6-2 or TRBV6-3 and TRBJ2-7, with D possibly TRBD1 on 5 matching bases. The length of the CDR3 is 13 residues. V gave up 5 bases and J gave up 0 bases, with 8 bases separating them. From germline, CDR1 is MNHEY and CDR2 SVGEGT. The chain's CDR3 is CASSTGFSYEQYF. The CDR3 nucleotides read TGTGCCAGCAGTACAGGCTTCTCCTACGAGCAGTACTTC.

The chain joins TRBV6-6 to TRBJ2-1, with 8 bases identical to TRBD2. The J segment lost 7 bases and the V segment lost 2 bases, leaving 4 bases of the junction unmatched. The germline V gene encodes CDR1 MNHNY and CDR2 SVGAGI (reference sequence). CDR3 length: 14 residues. The DNA of the CDR3 is TGTGCCAGCAGTTACCCAGAGCGGGGGAATGAGCAGTTCTTC. Translated: CASSYPERGNEQFF.

The chain is built from TRBV19 and TRBJ2-1; D is unclear. This CDR3 comprises 13 residues. CDR1 is LNHDA and CDR2 is SQIVND in the germline V gene (reference sequence). V gave up 0 bases and J gave up 4 bases, with 4 bases separating them. CDR3 sequence (DNA): TGTGCCAGTAGTATAGAGCGGTACAATGAGCAGTTCTTC. It specifies CASSIERYNEQFF.

The chain recombines TRBV20-1 with TRBJ1-1, with TRBD1 identical over 7 bases. There are 13 residues in the CDR3. Trimming took 5 bases from V and 2 from J; bases not matched to a gene: 5. Germline V gene data show CDR1 as DFQATT and CDR2 as SNEGSKA (reference sequence). The CDR3, as DNA: TGCAGTGCTGACCGGGACAGCAACACTGAAGCTTTCTTT. Translated, it gives CSADRDSNTEAFF.

This chain uses TRBV7-9 with TRBJ2-7; 7 bases agree with TRBD2. V lost 5 bases and J lost 0; bases outside the gene matches: 10. This CDR3 spans 16 amino acids. The germline V gene has CDR1 SEHNR and CDR2 FQNEAQ (reference sequence). CDR3: CASSPRERDVSYEQYF. The CDR3 nucleotides are TGTGCCAGCAGCCCCCGGGAGCGGGATGTCTCCTACGAGCAGTACTTC.

The CDR3 sequence: CATQKTSGMFEQFF. Written as DNA, the CDR3 is TGTGCCACCCAGAAGACTAGCGGGATGTTTGAGCAGTTCTTC. This rearrangement joins TRBV2 to TRBJ2-1, with TRBD2 matching over 11 bases. The CDR3 has 14 residues. Looked up from germline, CDR1 is SNHLY and CDR2 is FYNNEI. The V segment lost 10 bases and the J segment 9 bases; nucleotides outside the gene matches: 11. The full variable domain, with the rest looked up from reference TRBV2 and TRBJ2-1, is EPEVTQTPSHQVTQMGQEVILRCVPISNHLYFYWYRQILGQKVEFLVSFYNNEISEKSEIFDDQFSVERPDGSNFTLKIRSTKLEDSAMYFCATQKTSGMFEQFFGPGTRLTVL.

This sequence joins TRBV19 and TRBJ2-3; TRBD2 might be the D (6 bases). CDR1 and CDR2 from the germline V gene are LNHDA and SQIVND (reference sequence). The CDR3 contains 14 residues. Trimming took 10 bases from V and 1 from J, leaving 15 bases between them. This CDR3 is CATRRALGTDTQYF. DNA of the CDR3: TGTGCCACGCGGAGGGCGCTGGGCACAGATACGCAGTATTTT.

The chain is built from TRBV20-1 and TRBJ2-7; D is unclear. There are 13 residues in the CDR3. Trimming pared 6 bases from V and 4 bases from J, leaving 16 bases between. Germline V CDR1 and CDR2: DFQATT, SNEGSKA (reference sequence). CDR3 in DNA: TGCAGTGCCCCCGGACGGACCAGATACGAGCAGTACTTC. Translation: CSAPGRTRYEQYF.

J is TRBJ2-7 and V is TRBV6-2 or TRBV6-3; unclear D gene. V lost 8 bases and J 6 bases, leaving 23 bases between the germline ends. CDR3 length: 15 amino acids. Germline CDR1 reads MNHEY; CDR2 reads SVGEGT. In DNA form, the CDR3 reads TGTGCCAGCTATTCCTCTCGACTCCCCAGTCTCGAGCAGTACTTC. It translates to CASYSSRLPSLEQYF.

The V gene is TRBV20-1, the J gene TRBJ1-4; 7 bases line up with TRBD1. Trimming removed 5 bases from V and 5 bases from J; junction bases left unmatched: 8. Germline CDR1 and CDR2: DFQATT and SNEGSKA (reference sequence). The CDR3 has 14 residues. CDR3 nucleotides: TGCAGTGCTGTATTCAGGGGGTGGAATGAAAAACTGTTTTTT. It translates to CSAVFRGWNEKLFF.

The chain carries TRBV12-3 or TRBV12-4 and TRBJ1-2; the D gene is possibly TRBD1 (6 bases). The V gene lost 6 bases and the J gene lost 0 bases, with 20 bases spanning the gap. The CDR3 extends over 17 amino acids. The chain's CDR3 is CASRHHRDEGANYGYTF. The CDR3 coding sequence is TGTGCCAGCAGACATCACAGGGATGAGGGAGCTAACTATGGCTACACCTTC.

To note about this clonotype: At one end, the junction sequence differs from germline, possibly due to a read error. The rearrangement links TRBV12-3 or TRBV12-4 to TRBJ2-5, with D perhaps matching TRBD1 (6 bases). This CDR3 has 13 amino acids. The CDR3 is CPSCNRAFETQYF. In DNA, the CDR3 is TGTCCCAGCTGCAACAGGGCTTTCGAGACCCAGTACTTC.

This rearrangement joins TRBV12-3 or TRBV12-4 to TRBJ1-6, with a possible D match to TRBD1 (6 bases). V was shortened by 5 bases and J by 6 bases, with 11 bases between the two germline ends. The CDR3 consists of 14 residues. The CDR3, as DNA: TGTGCCAGCAGTGTAGGGGGGACTAATTCACCCCTCCACTTT. As protein: CASSVGGTNSPLHF.

The V and J genes are TRBV20-1 and TRBJ2-4; TRBD2 matches 11 bases. The CDR3 extends over 14 amino acids. Per the germline V gene, CDR1 is DFQATT and CDR2 is SNEGSKA (reference sequence). With V trimmed by 3 bases and J by 6 bases, 4 bases remained unmatched. The chain's CDR3 is CSASVAGGINIQYF. The CDR3 nucleotides read TGCAGTGCTAGCGTAGCGGGGGGGATAAACATTCAGTACTTC.

V usage is TRBV10-3 and J usage is TRBJ2-1; TRBD1 agrees at 9 bases. Germline V gene lookup returns CDR1 ENHRY and CDR2 SYGVKD. V lost 3 bases, J lost 9 bases, and 12 bases stayed unmatched. The CDR3 is 16 amino acids. In DNA, the CDR3 is TGTGCCATCAGTGACCCGGGACAGGGCTATTTCGTTGAGCAGTTCTTC. Translating gives CAISDPGQGYFVEQFF.

V is TRBV6-1 and J is TRBJ1-5, with D unresolved. The CDR3 totals 14 residues. Trimming took 0 bases from V and 1 from J, leaving 4 bases between them. Germline CDR1 is MNHNS and CDR2 is SASEGT. In nucleotides, the CDR3 is TGTGCCAGCAGTGAAGCCTCCAGCAATCAGCCCCAGCATTTT. Translated, it gives CASSEASSNQPQHF.

This rearrangement joins TRBV2 to TRBJ2-3; 14 bases align to TRBD2. The CDR3 contains 21 residues. Germline CDR1 reads SNHLY; CDR2 reads FYNNEI. Unmatched junction bases numbered 17, after V lost 6 bases and J lost 0 bases. The CDR3 reads CASRTPGTSGRSQHSTDTQYF. Here the CDR3 DNA reads TGTGCCAGCAGAACCCCCGGGACTAGCGGGAGAAGTCAGCATAGCACAGATACGCAGTATTTT.

This clonotype appeared many times. V is TRBV7-2 and J is TRBJ1-5; no clear D. Trimming took 1 base from V and 11 from J, leaving 12 bases between them. Germline CDR1 reads SGHTA; CDR2 reads FQGNSA. There are 13 residues in the CDR3. The DNA of the CDR3 is TGTGCCAGCAGCTTAGTGGAAGGTGGGGCCCAGCATTTT. This gives the protein CASSLVEGGAQHF.

The CDR3 DNA reads as TGTGCCAGCAGTTTAAGGAGTCGTTTCTTCTCCTACAATGAGCAGTTCTTC. Translation: CASSLRSRFFSYNEQFF. The V call is TRBV28, the J call TRBJ2-1; D not certain. Trimming left V 2 bases short and J 0 bases short, with 14 bases between. This CDR3 spans 17 amino acids. From germline, CDR1 is MDHEN and CDR2 SYDVKM.

The rearrangement joins TRBV9 to TRBJ2-1, with D possibly being TRBD2 (5 bases). Germline lookup yields CDR1 SGDLS and CDR2 YYNGEE. The CDR3 is 17 residues long. V was pared by 0 bases and J by 4 bases, with 17 bases between. The chain's CDR3 is CASSVVAAVFRYNEQFF. The CDR3 DNA reads as TGTGCCAGCAGCGTAGTGGCAGCGGTGTTCCGATACAATGAGCAGTTCTTC.

CDR3 in amino acids: CASVGTENTEAFF. In DNA form, the CDR3 reads TGTGCCAGCGTCGGGACGGAGAACACTGAAGCTTTCTTT. The chain has TRBV5-6 and TRBJ1-1; possibly TRBD1 for D (5 bases). Germline V gene sequence: CDR1 SGHDT, CDR2 YYEEEE. The V gene lost 7 bases and the J gene lost 1 base, with 11 bases spanning the gap. The CDR3 is 13 residues long.

This chain uses TRBV12-3 or TRBV12-4 with TRBJ2-2; 8 bases align to TRBD1. There are 17 residues in the CDR3. V gave up 0 bases and J gave up 4 bases; unmatched junction bases: 7. The CDR3 bases are TGTGCCAGCAGTTTAGCCTGGGACAGGTTGGGCACCGGGGAGCTGTTTTTT. Protein product: CASSLAWDRLGTGELFF.

This sequence joins TRBV7-7 and TRBJ2-3; D possibly corresponds to TRBD2 (5 bases). The CDR3 runs 15 residues. V was pared by 2 bases and J by 3 bases, with 12 bases between. CDR1 and CDR2 (germline): SSHAT, FNYEAQ (reference sequence). CDR3 sequence: CASSLTRGQTDTQYF. CDR3 nucleotide sequence: TGTGCCAGCAGCTTAACACGCGGGCAGACAGATACGCAGTATTTT.

The chain employs TRBV27 and TRBJ1-1; D uncertain. V was pared by 3 bases and J by 1 base, with 12 bases between. The CDR3 has 15 amino acids. In germline, CDR1 is MNHEY, CDR2 SMNVEV (reference sequence). The CDR3 DNA follows: TGTGCCAGCAGTTTTTCACGTTTCCAGAACACTGAAGCTTTCTTT. This translates into CASSFSRFQNTEAFF.